This T cell receptor beta chain derives from a study of blood T cell repertoires in COVID-19. The overall study: T cells, B-cell-depleted T cells, or PBMCs supplied cDNA or gDNA.

Deletions cut 0 bases from V and 4 bases from J, with 11 bases between. The CDR3 spans 15 residues. Germline V CDR1 and CDR2: SGHRS, YFSETQ. Clones were read by immunoSEQ multiplex PCR, and TCRdb kept only the in-frame ones, dropping some. The sample yields 100,000 to 150,000 clones, 88% seen once. A word on this clone: This same CDR3 is encoded by further DNA sequences in the sample.

This clonotype originated in an elderly woman with acute or convalescent COVID-19. The chain joins TRBV5-1 to TRBJ1-5; possible D gene TRBD1, 6 bases. The specimen was peripheral blood. The CDR3 reads CASSLEGGGNQPQHF. The CDR3 DNA follows: TGCGCCAGCAGCTTGGAAGGGGGTGGGAATCAGCCCCAGCATTTT.